This T cell receptor (beta chain) was recorded in a study of shared clonotypes between healthy human individuals (TCRdb year 2020). A note on the overall study: The cohort comprised a couple of women and a few men aged 18 to 49 years. For each donor, CD4 naive and CD4 memory were each given three plates, CD8 naive was given two plates, and CD8 memory was given one plate. Blood TCR repertoires of roughly five healthy adults were deeply sequenced to estimate repertoire size and the extent of clonotype sharing between individuals. Libraries were prepared and TCR repertoires were sequenced by different laboratories using diverse techniques, in order to increase sequencing depth and limit assay-specific biases. Leukapheresis yielded between about 0.9 and 8.9 billion PBMCs per donor. The research as a whole found: Because the study included a small number of donors, the genetic and exposure-history diversity represented was limited. Clonotypes shared by all four sorted-subset donors showed higher generation probabilities than non-shared clonotypes. Even with the large sequencing depth, rarefaction of the sorted-subset datasets indicated that sequencing was incomplete. Pairwise subsampling led to the expectation that sequencing depth would affect the degree of clonotype sharing among donors. About 4.5% of naive CD4, more than 3% of naive CD8, roughly 2.5% of memory CD4, and about 0.4% of memory CD8 clonotypes were shared across several donors. Naive subsets generally had larger estimated clonotype richness than memory subsets. Sampling was limited to blood, and TCR repertoires in tissue likely differ from TCR repertoires in blood.

TCR CDR3 regions were amplified from genomic DNA by multiplex PCR using the deep immunoSEQ assay. Extracted genomic DNA from each cell subset was distributed evenly across all wells of several immunoSEQ 96-well plates, and each plate was treated as a replicate. For sorted subsets, roughly 190 ng of genomic DNA, equivalent to some 30,000 T cell genomes, went into each replicate PCR. Purified libraries were measured with a Qubit 3.0 fluorometer, size-checked on a Bioanalyzer 2100, and measured again with the KAPA Library Quantification kit. Each immunoSEQ 96-well plate was sequenced on its own single-read 150-cycle Illumina NextSeq 550 flow cell. On the authors' methods: The immunoSEQ output contained only junctional sequences without quality scores, so filtering could not match that applied to full-length reads. Sequences were annotated with PyIR, a Python wrapper for IgBLAST v1.9, using IMGT germline references to assign V/J genes and CDR3. Reads were removed for weak V/J assignments (E-value above 1e-6), missing CDR3, stop codons, out-of-frame junctions, or ambiguous translated residues. V3J clonotypes were defined as sequences sharing an identical inferred V gene, J gene, and CDR3 amino acid sequence. The percentage overlap between two repertoires was calculated by dividing the number of shared unique clonotypes by the size of the smaller repertoire. Richness of each repertoire was evaluated using RTK rarefaction, the Chao1 estimator, and Recon v2.1 estimates of unobserved clonotypes. OLGA was used to compute generation probabilities for all TCRbeta clonotypes that the gDNA method yielded from a few donors. Imported from immuneACCESS, the table was reduced by TCRdb to in-frame sequences with V and J called. These copies leave out some clones; in studies compared against another copy, an unresolved V gene accounts for under half, and the cause of the remainder is not known. V, J and clone size were drawn from that table, and D and trimming were deduced from the DNA. In this sample the table shows over 750,000 clones, about 96% of which occur a single time. Approximately 0.2% of the sample is taken by the ten largest.

CD8 naive samples were obtained by positive selection for CCR7 among CD45RO-negative cells, yielding a CD45RA+CCR7+ population from which TemRA cells were excluded. The donors were healthy, HIV-negative adults who had no recently reported acute infections or vaccinations. Every donor was a Caucasian adult living in Nashville, Tennessee, USA. Blood was obtained by leukapheresis, after which PBMCs were separated by Ficoll-Histopaque density gradient centrifugation and cryopreserved in liquid nitrogen vapor phase. Analytical flow cytometry was used to check the purity and quantity of every magnetically sorted T cell population. Each sorted fraction had its genomic DNA isolated and then quantified by UV absorbance on a Nanodrop 2000c. Concerning this clone itself: Its antigen specificity is not known. Base qualities are not provided; no much larger clone lies one nucleotide away. The sample has other DNA sequences that encode this CDR3 too.

V lost 7 bases and J lost 2 bases, and the count of bases not matched to a germline gene is 4. From its cysteine to its phenylalanine, the CDR3 spans 13 amino acids. Left in the record is the CDR3 DNA by itself, 39 bases read in frame from the first base. Based on the germline V gene, the CDR1 and CDR2 sequences are SQVTM and ANQGSEA. The sequence links TRBV29-1 to TRBJ2-7; 11 junctional bases match TRBD2. The receptor was isolated from a young man in good health. The sequenced sample was naive CD8+ T cells sorted from blood. The cell subset or site label of this sample denotes: CD45RA+CCR7+. The CDR3 is CSATSGSTYEQYF. Read as DNA, the sequence is TGCAGCGCCACTAGCGGGAGCACCTACGAGCAGTACTTC.